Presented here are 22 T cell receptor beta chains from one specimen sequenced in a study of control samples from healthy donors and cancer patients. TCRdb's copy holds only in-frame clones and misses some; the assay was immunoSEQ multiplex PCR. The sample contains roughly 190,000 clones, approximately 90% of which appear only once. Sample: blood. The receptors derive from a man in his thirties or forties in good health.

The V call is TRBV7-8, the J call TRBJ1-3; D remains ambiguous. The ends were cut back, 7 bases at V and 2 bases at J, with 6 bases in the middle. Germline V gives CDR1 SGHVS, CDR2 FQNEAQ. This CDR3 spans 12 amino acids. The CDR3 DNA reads TGTGCCAGCACCCAGGCTGGAAACACCATATATTTT. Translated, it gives CASTQAGNTIYF.

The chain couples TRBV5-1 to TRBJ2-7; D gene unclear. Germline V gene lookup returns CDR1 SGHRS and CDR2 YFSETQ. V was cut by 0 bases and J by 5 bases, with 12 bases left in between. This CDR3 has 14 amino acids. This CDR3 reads CASSLGGSPNEQYF. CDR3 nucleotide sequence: TGCGCCAGCAGCTTGGGAGGCTCCCCCAACGAGCAGTACTTC. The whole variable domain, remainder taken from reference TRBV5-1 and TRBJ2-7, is KAGVTQTPRYLIKTRGQQVTLSCSPISGHRSVSWYQQTPGQGLQFLFEYFSETQRNKGNFPGRFSGRQFSNSRSEMNVSTLELGDSALYLCASSLGGSPNEQYFGPGTRLTVT.

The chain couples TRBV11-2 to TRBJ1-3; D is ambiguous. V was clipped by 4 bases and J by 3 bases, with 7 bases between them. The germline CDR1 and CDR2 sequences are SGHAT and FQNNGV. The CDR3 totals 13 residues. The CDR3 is CASSSPSGNTIYF. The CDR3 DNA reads TGTGCCAGCAGCTCCCCAAGTGGAAACACCATATATTTT. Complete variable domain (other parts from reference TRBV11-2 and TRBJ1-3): EAGVAQSPRYKIIEKRQSVAFWCNPISGHATLYWYQQILGQGPKLLIQFQNNGVVDDSQLPKDRFSAERLKGVDSTLKIQPAKLEDSAVYLCASSSPSGNTIYFGEGSWLTVV.

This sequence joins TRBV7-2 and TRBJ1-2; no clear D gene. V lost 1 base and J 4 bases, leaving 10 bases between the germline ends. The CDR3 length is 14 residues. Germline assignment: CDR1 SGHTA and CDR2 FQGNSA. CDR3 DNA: TGTGCCAGCAGCTTAGGACCGTTCCCCTATGGCTACACCTTC. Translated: CASSLGPFPYGYTF. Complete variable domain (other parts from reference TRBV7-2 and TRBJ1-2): GAGVSQSPSNKVTEKGKDVELRCDPISGHTALYWYRQSLGQGLEFLIYFQGNSAPDKSGLPSDRFSAERTGGSVSTLTIQRTQQEDSAVYLCASSLGPFPYGYTFGSGTRLTVV.

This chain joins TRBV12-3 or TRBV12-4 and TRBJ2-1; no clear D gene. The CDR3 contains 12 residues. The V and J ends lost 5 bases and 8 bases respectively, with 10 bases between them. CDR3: CASSLARYEQFF. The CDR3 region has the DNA TGTGCCAGCAGTCTGGCTCGGTATGAGCAGTTCTTC.

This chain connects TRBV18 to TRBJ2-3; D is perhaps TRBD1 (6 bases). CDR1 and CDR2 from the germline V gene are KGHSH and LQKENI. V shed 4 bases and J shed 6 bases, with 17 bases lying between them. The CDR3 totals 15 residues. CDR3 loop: CASSLSTGAMDTQYF. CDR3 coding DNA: TGTGCCAGCTCACTTTCGACAGGAGCAATGGATACGCAGTATTTT.

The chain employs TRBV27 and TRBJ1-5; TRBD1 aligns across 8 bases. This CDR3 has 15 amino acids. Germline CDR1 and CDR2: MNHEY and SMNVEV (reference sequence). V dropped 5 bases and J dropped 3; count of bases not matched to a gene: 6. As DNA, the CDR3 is TGTGCCAGCAGTACGGACAGGGAGGACAATCAGCCCCAGCATTTT. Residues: CASSTDREDNQPQHF.

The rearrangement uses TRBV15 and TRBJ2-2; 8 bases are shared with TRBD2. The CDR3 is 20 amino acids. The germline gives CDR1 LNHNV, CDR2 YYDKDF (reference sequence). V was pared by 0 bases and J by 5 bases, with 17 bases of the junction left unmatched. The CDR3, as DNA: TGTGCCACCAGCAGAGATAATACGTTTCGGGGGGGCCAAAGGACCGGGGAGCTGTTTTTT. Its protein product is CATSRDNTFRGGQRTGELFF.

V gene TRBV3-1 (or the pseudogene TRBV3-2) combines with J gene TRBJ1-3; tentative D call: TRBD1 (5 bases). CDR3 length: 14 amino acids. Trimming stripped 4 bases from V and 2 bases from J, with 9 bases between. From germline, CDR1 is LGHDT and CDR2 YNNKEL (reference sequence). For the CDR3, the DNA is TGTGCCAGCAGCCTTAGGGGTACTGGAAACACCATATATTTT. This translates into CASSLRGTGNTIYF.

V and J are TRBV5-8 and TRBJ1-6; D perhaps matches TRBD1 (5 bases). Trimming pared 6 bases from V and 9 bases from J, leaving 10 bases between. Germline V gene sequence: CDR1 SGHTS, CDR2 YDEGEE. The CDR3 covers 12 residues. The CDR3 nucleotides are TGTGCCAGCAACTGGGGCAGTTCACCCCTCCACTTT. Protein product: CASNWGSSPLHF. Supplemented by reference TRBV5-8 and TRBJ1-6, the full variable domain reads EAGVTQSPTHLIKTRGQQATLRCSPISGHTSVYWYQQALGLGLQFLLWYDEGEERNRGNFPPRFSGRQFPNYSSELNVNALELEDSALYLCASNWGSSPLHFGNGTRLTVT.

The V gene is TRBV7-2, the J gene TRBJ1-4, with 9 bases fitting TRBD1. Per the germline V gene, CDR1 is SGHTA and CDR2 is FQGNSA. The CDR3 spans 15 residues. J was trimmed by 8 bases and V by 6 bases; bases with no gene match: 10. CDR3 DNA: TGTGCCAGCAGTTCCGGACAGGGGTTCCGAGAAAAACTGTTTTTT. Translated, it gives CASSSGQGFREKLFF.

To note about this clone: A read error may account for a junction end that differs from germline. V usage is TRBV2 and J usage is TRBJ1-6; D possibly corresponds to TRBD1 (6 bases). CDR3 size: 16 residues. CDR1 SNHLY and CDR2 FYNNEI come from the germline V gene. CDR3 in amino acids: CASNEGWSRGNSPLHF. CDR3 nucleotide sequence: TGTGCCAGCAATGAAGGATGGAGCAGGGGAAACTCACCCCTCCACTTT. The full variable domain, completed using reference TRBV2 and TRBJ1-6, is EPEVTQTPSHQVTQMGQEVILRCVPISNHLYFYWYRQILGQKVEFLVSFYNNEISEKSEIFDDQFSVERPDGSNFTLKIRSTKLEDSAMYFCASNEGWSRGNSPLHFGNGTRLTVT.

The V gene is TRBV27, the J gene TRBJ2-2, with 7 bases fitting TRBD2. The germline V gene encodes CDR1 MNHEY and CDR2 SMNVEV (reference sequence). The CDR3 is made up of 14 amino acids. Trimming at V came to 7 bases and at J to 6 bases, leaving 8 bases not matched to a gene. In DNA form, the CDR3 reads TGTGCCAGCACTGTCGCGGGGGTTGCCGGGGAGCTGTTTTTT. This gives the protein CASTVAGVAGELFF.

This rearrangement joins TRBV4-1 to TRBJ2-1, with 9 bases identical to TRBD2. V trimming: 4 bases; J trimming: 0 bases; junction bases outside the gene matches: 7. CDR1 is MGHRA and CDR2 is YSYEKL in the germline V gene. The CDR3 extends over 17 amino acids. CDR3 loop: CASSPTSGGISYNEQFF. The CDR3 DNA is TGCGCCAGCAGCCCAACCAGCGGGGGGATCTCCTACAATGAGCAGTTCTTC.

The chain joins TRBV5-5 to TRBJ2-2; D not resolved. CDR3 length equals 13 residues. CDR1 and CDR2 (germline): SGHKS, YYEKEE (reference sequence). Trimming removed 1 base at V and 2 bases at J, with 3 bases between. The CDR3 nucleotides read TGTGCCAGCAGCTTGACAAACACCGGGGAGCTGTTTTTT. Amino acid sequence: CASSLTNTGELFF.

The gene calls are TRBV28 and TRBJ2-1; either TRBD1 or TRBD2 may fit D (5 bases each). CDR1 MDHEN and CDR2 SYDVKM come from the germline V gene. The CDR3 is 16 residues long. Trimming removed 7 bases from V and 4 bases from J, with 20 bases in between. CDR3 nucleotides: TGTGCCAGCATGTCAGCCGGGGCCGAGAATTACAATGAGCAGTTCTTC. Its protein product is CASMSAGAENYNEQFF. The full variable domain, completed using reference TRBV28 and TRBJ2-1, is DVKVTQSSRYLVKRTGEKVFLECVQDMDHENMFWYRQDPGLGLRLIYFSYDVKMKEKGDIPEGYSVSREKKERFSLILESASTNQTSMYLCASMSAGAENYNEQFFGPGTRLTVL.

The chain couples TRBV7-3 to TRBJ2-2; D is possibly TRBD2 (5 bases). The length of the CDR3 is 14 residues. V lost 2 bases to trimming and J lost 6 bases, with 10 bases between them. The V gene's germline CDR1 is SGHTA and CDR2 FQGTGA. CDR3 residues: CASSLVLAAGELFF. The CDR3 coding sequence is TGTGCCAGCAGCTTAGTGCTAGCTGCCGGGGAGCTGTTTTTT.

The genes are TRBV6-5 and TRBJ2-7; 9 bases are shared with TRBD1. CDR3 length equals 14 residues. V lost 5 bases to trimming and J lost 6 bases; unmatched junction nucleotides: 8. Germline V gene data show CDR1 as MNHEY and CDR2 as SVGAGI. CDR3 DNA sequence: TGTGCCAGCAGTACTGGGACAGGGTTCTCCGAGCAGTACTTC. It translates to CASSTGTGFSEQYF.

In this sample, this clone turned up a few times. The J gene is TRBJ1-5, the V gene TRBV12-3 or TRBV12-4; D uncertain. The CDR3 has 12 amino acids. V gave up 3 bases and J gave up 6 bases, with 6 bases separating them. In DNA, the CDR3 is TGTGCCAGCAGTTTCCGGCGTCAGCCCCAGCATTTT. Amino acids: CASSFRRQPQHF.

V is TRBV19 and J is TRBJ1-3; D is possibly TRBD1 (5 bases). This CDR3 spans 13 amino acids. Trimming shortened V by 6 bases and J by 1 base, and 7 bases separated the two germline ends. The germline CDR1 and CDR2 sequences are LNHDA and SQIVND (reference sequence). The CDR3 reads CASSGTSGNTIYF. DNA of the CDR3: TGTGCCAGTAGCGGGACGTCTGGAAACACCATATATTTT.

This CDR3 reads CASSPGIFSGANVLTF. The CDR3 DNA follows: TGTGCCAGCAGCCCCGGAATCTTCTCTGGGGCCAACGTCCTGACTTTC. The chain recombines TRBV4-2 with TRBJ2-6; D unresolved. This CDR3 is 16 amino acids long. Germline CDR1 reads LGHNA; CDR2 reads YNFKEQ. Trimming took 4 bases from V and 0 from J, leaving 10 bases between them.

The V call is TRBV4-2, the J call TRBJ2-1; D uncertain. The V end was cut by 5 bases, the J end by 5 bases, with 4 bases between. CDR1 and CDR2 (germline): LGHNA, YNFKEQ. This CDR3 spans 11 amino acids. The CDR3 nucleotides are TGTGCCAGCAGCATGCACAATGAGCAGTTCTTC. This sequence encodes CASSMHNEQFF.